Listed here is a single T cell receptor (beta chain). This sample is part of a study of T cells expressing NK-cell markers. Study in general: Most of the eight sequenced donors tested HCMV-seropositive; one tested seronegative.

In generating TCR beta cDNA, 5'RACE template switching with UMIs was used. TCRdb derives one entry per CDR3 protein from the 5' RACE reads, leaving out DNA. This sample contains about 160,000 distinct CDR3 sequences. The receptor was isolated from a woman between 18 and 70 years old in good health. Material for sequencing was blood T cells: a sorted CD56 or NKG2C T cell subset, CD4+ or CD8+ T cells, or bulk PBMC T cells (not recorded which).

Here the CDR3 reads CASTPEPGREKLFF. The chain recombines TRBV6-1 with TRBJ1-4. The CDR3 has 14 amino acids. Germline CDR1 MNHNS, CDR2 SASEGT.